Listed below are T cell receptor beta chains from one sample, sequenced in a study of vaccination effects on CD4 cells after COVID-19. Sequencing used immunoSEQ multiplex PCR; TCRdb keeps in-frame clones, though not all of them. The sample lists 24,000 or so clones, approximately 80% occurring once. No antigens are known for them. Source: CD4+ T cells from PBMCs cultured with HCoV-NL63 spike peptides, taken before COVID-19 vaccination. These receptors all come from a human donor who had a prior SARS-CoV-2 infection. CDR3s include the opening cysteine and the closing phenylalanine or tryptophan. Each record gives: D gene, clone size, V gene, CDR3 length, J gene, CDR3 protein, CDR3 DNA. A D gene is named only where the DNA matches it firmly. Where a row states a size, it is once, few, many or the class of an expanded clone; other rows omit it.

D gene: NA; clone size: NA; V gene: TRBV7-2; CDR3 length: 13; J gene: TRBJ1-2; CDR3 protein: CASSPGTTYGYTF; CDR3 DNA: TGTGCCAGCAGCCCGGGGACAACCTATGGCTACACCTTC
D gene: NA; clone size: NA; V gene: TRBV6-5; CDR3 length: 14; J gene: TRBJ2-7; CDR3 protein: CASSYSPSQVEQYF; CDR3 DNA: TGTGCCAGCAGTTACTCGCCTAGCCAGGTCGAGCAGTACTTC
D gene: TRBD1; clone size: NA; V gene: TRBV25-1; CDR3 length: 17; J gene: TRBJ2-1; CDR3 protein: CASSEGGTGGPYNEQFF; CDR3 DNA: TGTGCCAGCAGTGAGGGGGGAACAGGGGGCCCCTACAATGAGCAGTTCTTC
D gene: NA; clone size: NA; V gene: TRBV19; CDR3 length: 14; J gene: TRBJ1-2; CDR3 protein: CASSIGGRGYGYTF; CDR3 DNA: TGTGCCAGTAGTATCGGGGGGCGCGGCTATGGCTACACCTTC
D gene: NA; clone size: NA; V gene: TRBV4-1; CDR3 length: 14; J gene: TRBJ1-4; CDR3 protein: CASSQDPGREKLFF; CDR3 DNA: TGCGCCAGCAGCCAAGACCCAGGGAGGGAAAAACTGTTTTTT
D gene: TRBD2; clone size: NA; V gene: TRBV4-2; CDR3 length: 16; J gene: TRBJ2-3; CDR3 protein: CASSLAPYESGSSQYF; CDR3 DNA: TGTGCCAGCAGCCTAGCCCCCTATGAAAGCGGGAGTTCGCAGTATTTT
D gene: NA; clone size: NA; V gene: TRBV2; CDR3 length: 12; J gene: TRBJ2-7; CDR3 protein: CASSEGGREQYF; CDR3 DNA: TGTGCCAGCAGTGAAGGGGGGCGAGAGCAGTACTTC
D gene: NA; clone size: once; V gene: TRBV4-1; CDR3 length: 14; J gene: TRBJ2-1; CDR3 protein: CASSQEGVGGEQFF; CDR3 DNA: TGCGCCAGCAGCCAAGAGGGGGTAGGTGGTGAGCAGTTCTTC
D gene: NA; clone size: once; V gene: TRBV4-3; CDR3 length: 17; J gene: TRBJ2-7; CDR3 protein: CASSQERGPSKPYEQYF; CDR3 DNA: TGCGCCAGCAGCCAAGAAAGAGGGCCCAGTAAGCCCTACGAGCAGTACTTC
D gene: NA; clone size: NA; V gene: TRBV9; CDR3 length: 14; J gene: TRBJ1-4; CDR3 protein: CASSVAPTNEKLFF; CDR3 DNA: TGTGCCAGCAGCGTAGCGCCAACTAATGAAAAACTGTTTTTT
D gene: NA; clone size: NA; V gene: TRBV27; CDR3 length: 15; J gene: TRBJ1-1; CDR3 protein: CASSWGANRDTEAFF; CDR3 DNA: TGTGCCAGCAGTTGGGGGGCCAACAGGGACACTGAAGCTTTCTTT
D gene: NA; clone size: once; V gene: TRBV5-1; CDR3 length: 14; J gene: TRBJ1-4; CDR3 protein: CASSLGGGDEKLFF; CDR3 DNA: TGCGCCAGCAGCCTGGGGGGTGGAGATGAAAAACTGTTTTTT
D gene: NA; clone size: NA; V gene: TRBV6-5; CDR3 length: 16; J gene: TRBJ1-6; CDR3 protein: CASSYDQGPYNSPLHF; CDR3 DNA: TGTGCCAGCAGTTACGATCAGGGACCCTATAATTCACCCCTCCACTTT
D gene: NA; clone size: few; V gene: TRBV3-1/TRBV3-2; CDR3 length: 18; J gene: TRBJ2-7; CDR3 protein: CASSHKTSATGTFYEQYF; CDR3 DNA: TGTGCCAGCAGCCATAAAACTAGCGCAACCGGGACATTCTACGAGCAGTACTTC
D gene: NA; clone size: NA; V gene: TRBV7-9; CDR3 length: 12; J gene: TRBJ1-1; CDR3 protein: CASSSYRSGAFF; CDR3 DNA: TGTGCCAGCAGCTCCTACAGGAGCGGGGCTTTCTTT
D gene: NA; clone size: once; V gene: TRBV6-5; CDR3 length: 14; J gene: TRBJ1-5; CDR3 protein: CASARGLRGQPQHF; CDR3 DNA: TGTGCCAGCGCCCGGGGCCTCCGAGGGCAGCCCCAGCATTTT
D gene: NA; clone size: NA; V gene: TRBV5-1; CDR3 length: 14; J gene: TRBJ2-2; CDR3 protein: CASSFQPNTGELFF; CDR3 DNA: TGCGCCAGCAGCTTCCAACCGAACACCGGGGAGCTGTTTTTT
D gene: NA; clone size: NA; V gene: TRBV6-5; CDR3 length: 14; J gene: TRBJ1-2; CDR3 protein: CASSPQSAVYGYTF; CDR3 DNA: TGTGCCAGCAGTCCACAATCGGCAGTCTATGGCTACACCTTC
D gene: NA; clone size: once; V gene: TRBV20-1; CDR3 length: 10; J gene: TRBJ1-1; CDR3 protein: CSATGNWAFF; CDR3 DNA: TGCAGTGCTACAGGAAATTGGGCTTTCTTT
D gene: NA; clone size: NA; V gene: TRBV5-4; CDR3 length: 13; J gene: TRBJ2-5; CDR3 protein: CASSWVFQETQYF; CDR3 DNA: TGTGCCAGCAGCTGGGTATTCCAAGAGACCCAGTACTTC
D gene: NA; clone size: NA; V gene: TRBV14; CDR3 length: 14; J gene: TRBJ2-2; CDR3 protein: CASSLDWVSGELFF; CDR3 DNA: TGTGCCAGCAGCCTTGATTGGGTGTCCGGGGAGCTGTTTTTT
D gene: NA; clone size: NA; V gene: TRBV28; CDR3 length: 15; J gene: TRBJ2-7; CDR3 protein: CASRGFSWGPYEQYF; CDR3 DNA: TGTGCCAGCAGGGGTTTTTCGTGGGGGCCCTACGAGCAGTACTTC
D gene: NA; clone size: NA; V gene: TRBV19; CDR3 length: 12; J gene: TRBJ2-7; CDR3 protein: CASSTQGYEQYF; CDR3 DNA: TGTGCCAGTAGTACACAGGGATACGAGCAGTACTTC
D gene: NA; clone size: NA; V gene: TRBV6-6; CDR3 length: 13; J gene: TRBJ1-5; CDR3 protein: CASRTEVGRPQHF; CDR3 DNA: TGTGCCAGCAGAACTGAAGTGGGGAGGCCCCAGCATTTT
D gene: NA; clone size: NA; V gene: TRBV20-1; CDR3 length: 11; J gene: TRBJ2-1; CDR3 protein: CSARSRSEQFF; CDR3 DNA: TGCAGTGCTAGATCTCGATCCGAGCAGTTCTTC